This is a list of T cell receptor beta chains from one sample in a study of human thymus T cells. This table comes from immunoSEQ multiplex PCR, and its TCRdb copy is limited to in-frame clones, with some not included. The data show more than 70,000 clones, 90% to 97% seen once. Sequencing used thymus tissue. The source is a boy younger than two with a congenital heart defect but otherwise immunologically healthy. The CDR3 runs from the conserved cysteine through the conserved F or W. The D gene is left open where the match is weak. For some rows the clone size is stated as once, few or many, or as a class when expanded; others skip it.

>TRBV10-2|NA|TRBJ1-2|14|NA
TGCGCCAGCAGTGAGTCACAGCCCAACTATGGCTACACCTTC
CASSESQPNYGYTF
>TRBV28|NA|TRBJ2-7|14|TRBD1
TGTGCCAGCAGTTTACCGACAGGGGGCGGCGAGCAGTACTTC
CASSLPTGGGEQYF
>TRBV5-1|NA|TRBJ2-1|16|NA
TGCGCCAGCCGGTCCCTAGCGTGCTTCTCCTACAATGAGCAGTTCTTC
CASRSLACFSYNEQFF
>TRBV5-4|NA|TRBJ2-7|14|NA
TGTGCCAGTACGGCAGGACCTCCACCCTACGAGCAGTACTTC
CASTAGPPPYEQYF
>TRBV9|NA|TRBJ1-5|17|NA
TGTGCCAGCAGCCCCCGTTGCAGGGGCTATAGCAATCAGCCCCAGCATTTT
CASSPRCRGYSNQPQHF
>TRBV7-2|NA|TRBJ2-3|15|NA
TGTGCCAGCAGCTTAGGGGGGGAAGGCACAGATACGCAGTATTTT
CASSLGGEGTDTQYF
>TRBV18|NA|TRBJ2-1|20|NA
TGTGCCAGCTCAGTCCCGTTCGGGTCCCCCCTTCACCTTTCCTACAATGAGCAGTTCTTC
CASSVPFGSPLHLSYNEQFF
>TRBV7-9|NA|TRBJ2-5|16|TRBD2
TGTGCCAGCAGCTTAGTCTGGGTAGCGGGGATGGAGACCCAGTACTTC
CASSLVWVAGMETQYF
>TRBV18|once|TRBJ2-1|11|NA
TGTGCCAGCTCCCCGTCCCATGAGCAGTTCTTC
CASSPSHEQFF
>TRBV9|few|TRBJ2-7|17|NA
TGTGCCAGCAGCGCTAGATTTGGGGGCCATGGATCCTACGAGCAGTACTTC
CASSARFGGHGSYEQYF
>TRBV6-5|NA|TRBJ1-2|15|NA
TGTGCCAGCAGTTACTCGCAGGGCAGCAACTATGGCTACACCTTC
CASSYSQGSNYGYTF
>TRBV25-1|NA|TRBJ1-2|13|NA
TGTGCCAGCAGTGAAGACAGTAGACCCGGCTACACCTTC
CASSEDSRPGYTF
>TRBV28|NA|TRBJ2-3|17|NA
TGTGCCAGCAGCCCCCCTGTCCAGCGGGACATCACAGATACGCAGTATTTT
CASSPPVQRDITDTQYF
>TRBV4-3|NA|TRBJ2-5|16|TRBD2
TGCGCCAGCAGCCAAGCGTCGTGGCGGGGGGAAGAGACCCAGTACTTC
CASSQASWRGEETQYF
>TRBV7-9|NA|TRBJ2-7|15|TRBD1
TGTGCCAGCAGCCCCCAGGGGGCCCTCACCTACGAGCAGTACTTC
CASSPQGALTYEQYF
>TRBV28|NA|TRBJ2-5|23|NA
TGTGCCAGCAGTTTATCGAGGAGGCCCCTCAGGAAGATCCAGGGGAAGGTACAAGAGACCCAGTACTTC
CASSLSRRPLRKIQGKVQETQYF
>TRBV5-5|NA|TRBJ2-7|11|NA
TGTGCCAGCAGCCCCAATGACGAGCAGTACTTC
CASSPNDEQYF
>TRBV5-8|NA|TRBJ2-5|14|TRBD2
TGTGCCAGCTACCGGACTAGCCGGGGAGAGACCCAGTACTTC
CASYRTSRGETQYF
>TRBV13|NA|TRBJ2-7|16|TRBD1
TGTGCCAGCAGCAAGAGTGTGACAGGGCATTCCTACGAGCAGTACTTC
CASSKSVTGHSYEQYF
>TRBV28|NA|TRBJ1-5|16|NA
TGTGCCAGCAGTTTAGGGGCGGGGCAGGGGAATCAGCCCCAGCATTTT
CASSLGAGQGNQPQHF
>TRBV7-9|NA|TRBJ1-2|18|TRBD1
TGTGCCAGCAGCCCTAATTCGGGACAGCCCACTGCGGACTATGGCTACACCTTC
CASSPNSGQPTADYGYTF
>TRBV2|NA|TRBJ2-6|15|NA
TGTGCCAGCAGCGATAGGGCTGCTGGGGCCAACGTCCTGACTTTC
CASSDRAAGANVLTF
>TRBV30|NA|TRBJ1-5|18|NA
TGTGCCTGGAAGAATCCTACTCGACAGGAACATAGCAATCAGCCCCAGCATTTT
CAWKNPTRQEHSNQPQHF
>TRBV2|NA|TRBJ1-1|10|NA
TGTGCCAGCAGTGACACTGAAGCTTTCTTT
CASSDTEAFF
>TRBV4-3|NA|TRBJ2-1|18|TRBD2
TGCGCCAGCAGCCGGCGGAACCCGGGACTAGGAGCCCACAATGAGCAGTTCTTC
CASSRRNPGLGAHNEQFF
>TRBV4-3|NA|TRBJ2-6|17|NA
TGCGCCAGCAGCCCTAGGGACTCACACTCTGGGGCCAACGTCCTGACTTTC
CASSPRDSHSGANVLTF
>TRBV7-9|NA|TRBJ2-5|15|TRBD2
TGTGCCAGCAGCTTCGTTGGACTAGCGGAAGAGACCCAGTACTTC
CASSFVGLAEETQYF
>TRBV27|NA|TRBJ1-2|14|NA
TGTGCCAGCAGTTTTCGCAGGGGTAGCTATGGCTACACCTTC
CASSFRRGSYGYTF
>TRBV18|NA|TRBJ2-7|17|TRBD1
TGTGCCAGCTCACTAAAACGACCCGGGACAGGGTCCTACGAGCAGTACTTC
CASSLKRPGTGSYEQYF
>TRBV7-9|NA|TRBJ1-1|15|NA
TGTGCCAGCAGCTTGAGTTGGCAGCCTTACACTGAAGCTTTCTTT
CASSLSWQPYTEAFF
>TRBV7-8|NA|TRBJ2-7|17|TRBD1
TGTGCCAGCAGCTTAGCGGGTCACGACAGGGCGGCGTACGAGCAGTACTTC
CASSLAGHDRAAYEQYF
>TRBV7-6|NA|TRBJ2-1|16|TRBD2
TGTGCCAGCAGCCCCGGGGGGAGCCGCTCCTACAATGAGCAGTTCTTC
CASSPGGSRSYNEQFF
>TRBV12-1|NA|TRBJ1-2|15|NA
TGTGCCAGCAGTCCGGGGGAGTCAGGGTTCTATGGCTACACCTTC
CASSPGESGFYGYTF
>TRBV27|NA|TRBJ2-1|17|TRBD2
TGTGCCAGCAGCGACGAGTCCAAGGTCCGACTAGCCAATGAGCAGTTCTTC
CASSDESKVRLANEQFF
>TRBV11-3|once|TRBJ1-1|20|NA
TGTGCCAGCAGCTTCCTGGGCAGGGTAAACCAAACAGGGTTTAACACTGAAGCTTTCTTT
CASSFLGRVNQTGFNTEAFF
>TRBV5-6|NA|TRBJ2-2|15|TRBD2
TGTGCCAGCAGGACTAGCGGAGCGAACACCGGGGAGCTGTTTTTT
CASRTSGANTGELFF
>TRBV27|NA|TRBJ2-1|15|NA
TGTGCCAGCAGTTTACGGGCAGGGCCCCACAATGAGCAGTTCTTC
CASSLRAGPHNEQFF
>TRBV5-7|NA|TRBJ2-4|18|NA
TGTGCCAGCAGCTTGCGGGGGGCTGGATTTCCAGCCAAAAACATTCAGTACTTC
CASSLRGAGFPAKNIQYF
>TRBV5-4|NA|TRBJ2-3|16|NA
TGTGCCAGCAGCGTACTACCCCGGGACGGCACAGATACGCAGTATTTT
CASSVLPRDGTDTQYF
>TRBV7-2|NA|TRBJ1-2|16|NA
TGTGCCAGCAGCCCCCACGAAAAGGGTCCCTTTAGGAGCTACACCTTC
CASSPHEKGPFRSYTF
>TRBV7-2|NA|TRBJ2-7|16|NA
TGTGCCAGCAGCTTAGGGTCCAAACCGACGACCTACGAGCAGTACTTC
CASSLGSKPTTYEQYF
>TRBV27|NA|TRBJ1-3|11|NA
TGTGCCAGCAGGTCAGGAAACACCATATATTTT
CASRSGNTIYF
>TRBV11-3|NA|TRBJ2-7|15|NA
TGTGCCAGCAGCTTAGAGGGCCTCCCCCTCTCCGAGCAGTACTTC
CASSLEGLPLSEQYF
>TRBV5-1|NA|TRBJ1-5|18|NA
TGCGCCAGCAGCTTGGGGGCTTCGGCCCCGGATAGCAATCAGCCCCAGCATTTT
CASSLGASAPDSNQPQHF
>TRBV5-6|NA|TRBJ1-1|14|NA
TGTGCCAGCAGCTTGGGGGTTTTGAAAACTGAAGCTTTCTTT
CASSLGVLKTEAFF